Listed here is a single TCR beta chain. What it recognizes is unknown. It was with a sample-barcoded 5' primer and a J-beta primer mix that a second PCR of about 7 to 12 cycles was run. TCRdb ran MiXCR on the 5' RACE reads and lists one entry per CDR3 protein. The sample holds under 2,000,000 distinct CDR3 sequences; 49% are singletons and the top ten take around 2.1%. The sample originates from a study of blood T cells in healthy people across ages. In the study overall: Roughly one uniquely barcoded beta molecule per two T cells was captured.

Findings and limits, study-wide: The authors considered diversity estimates from one million T cells to be underestimates.

The sequence came from a middle-aged woman in good health. Sequencing was done on a sample of blood.

The DNA for the CDR3 is TGTGCCAGCAGGGAACGACTAGCGGTTGAGCAGTACTTC. Translated: CASRERLAVEQYF. This chain connects TRBV2 to TRBJ2-7; TRBD2 matches 9 bases. The trim removed 6 bases at V and 7 bases at J, leaving 7 bases unmatched. Germline V CDR1 and CDR2: SNHLY, FYNNEI. The CDR3 sequence is 13 residues long.